This T cell receptor beta chain was identified during a study of control samples from healthy donors and cancer patients. There are 14 residues in the CDR3. The trim removed 5 bases at V and 2 bases at J, leaving 2 bases unmatched. Germline CDR1 reads MNHNS; CDR2 reads SASEGT. Measured with immunoSEQ multiplex PCR; TCRdb has only the in-frame clones, and not every one. Of under 150,000 clones in the sample, approximately 90% were seen once. This TCR came from a woman between 25 and 40 years old in good health. The gene calls are TRBV6-1 and TRBJ1-5, with 8 nucleotides matching TRBD1. The source material was blood. The CDR3 loop is CASSQTGGNQPQHF. The CDR3 DNA is TGTGCCAGCAGTCAGACAGGGGGCAATCAGCCCCAGCATTTT.